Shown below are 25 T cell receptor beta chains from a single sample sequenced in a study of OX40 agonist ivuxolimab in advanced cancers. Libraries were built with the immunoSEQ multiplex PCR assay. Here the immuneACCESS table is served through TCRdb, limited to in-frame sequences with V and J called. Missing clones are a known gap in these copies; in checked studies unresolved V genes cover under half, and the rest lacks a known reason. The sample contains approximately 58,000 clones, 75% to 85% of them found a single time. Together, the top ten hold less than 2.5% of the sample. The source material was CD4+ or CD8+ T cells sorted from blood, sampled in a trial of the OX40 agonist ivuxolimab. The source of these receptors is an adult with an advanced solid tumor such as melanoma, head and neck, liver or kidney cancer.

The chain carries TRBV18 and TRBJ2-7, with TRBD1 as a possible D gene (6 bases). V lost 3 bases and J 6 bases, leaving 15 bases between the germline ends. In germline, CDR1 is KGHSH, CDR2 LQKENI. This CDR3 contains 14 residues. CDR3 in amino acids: CASSPIGQGTEQYF. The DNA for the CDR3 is TGTGCCAGCTCACCGATAGGGCAGGGGACCGAGCAGTACTTC.

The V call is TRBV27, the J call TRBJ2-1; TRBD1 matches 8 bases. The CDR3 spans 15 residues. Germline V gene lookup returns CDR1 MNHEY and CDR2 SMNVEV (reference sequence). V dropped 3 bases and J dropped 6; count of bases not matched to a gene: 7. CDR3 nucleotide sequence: TGTGCCAGCAGTTTTAAGGGACAGGTCGGCAATGAGCAGTTCTTC. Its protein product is CASSFKGQVGNEQFF.

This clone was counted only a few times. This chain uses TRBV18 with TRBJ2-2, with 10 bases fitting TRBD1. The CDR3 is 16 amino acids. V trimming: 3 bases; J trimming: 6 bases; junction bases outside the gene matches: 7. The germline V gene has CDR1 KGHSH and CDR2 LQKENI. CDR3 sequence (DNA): TGTGCCAGCTCACCGCTAATTGGACAGGGGGCCGGGGAGCTGTTTTTT. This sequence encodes CASSPLIGQGAGELFF.

The CDR3 DNA follows: TGTGCCAGCAGCCAAGAGGACTCCTACGAGCAGTACTTC. This sequence encodes CASSQEDSYEQYF. This rearrangement joins TRBV14 to TRBJ2-7; D gene ambiguous. Germline V CDR1 and CDR2: SGHDN, FVKESK. This CDR3 is built from 13 residues. Trimming shortened V by 0 bases and J by 0 bases, and 3 bases separated the two germline ends.

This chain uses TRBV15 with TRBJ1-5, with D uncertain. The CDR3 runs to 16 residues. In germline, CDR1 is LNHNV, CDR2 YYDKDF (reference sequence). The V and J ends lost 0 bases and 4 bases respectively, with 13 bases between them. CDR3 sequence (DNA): TGTGCCACCAGCAGAGATTCGGCCAGCCGAAATCAGCCCCAGCATTTT. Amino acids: CATSRDSASRNQPQHF.

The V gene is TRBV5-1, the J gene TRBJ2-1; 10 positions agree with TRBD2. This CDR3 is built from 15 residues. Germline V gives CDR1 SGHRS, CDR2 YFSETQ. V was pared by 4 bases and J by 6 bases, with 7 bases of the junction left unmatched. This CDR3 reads CASSPSGGARNEQFF. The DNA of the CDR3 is TGCGCCAGCAGCCCAAGCGGGGGGGCCCGCAATGAGCAGTTCTTC. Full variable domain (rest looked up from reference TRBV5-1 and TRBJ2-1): KAGVTQTPRYLIKTRGQQVTLSCSPISGHRSVSWYQQTPGQGLQFLFEYFSETQRNKGNFPGRFSGRQFSNSRSEMNVSTLELGDSALYLCASSPSGGARNEQFFGPGTRLTVL.

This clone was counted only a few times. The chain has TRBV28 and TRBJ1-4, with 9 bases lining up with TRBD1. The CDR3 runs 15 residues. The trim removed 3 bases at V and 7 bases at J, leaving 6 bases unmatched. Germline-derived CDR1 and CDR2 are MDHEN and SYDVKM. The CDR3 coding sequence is TGTGCCAGCAGTTTTAGGGGACAGGGTATTGAAAAACTGTTTTTT. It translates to CASSFRGQGIEKLFF.

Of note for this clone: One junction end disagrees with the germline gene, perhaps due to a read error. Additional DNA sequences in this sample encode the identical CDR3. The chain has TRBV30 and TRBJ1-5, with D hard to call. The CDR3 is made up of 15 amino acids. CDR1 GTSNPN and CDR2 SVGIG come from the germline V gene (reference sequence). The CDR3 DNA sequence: TGTGCCTGGAGTTTAGGGCGGAGGGTTGGGGAGCCCCAACATTTT. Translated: CAWSLGRRVGEPQHF.

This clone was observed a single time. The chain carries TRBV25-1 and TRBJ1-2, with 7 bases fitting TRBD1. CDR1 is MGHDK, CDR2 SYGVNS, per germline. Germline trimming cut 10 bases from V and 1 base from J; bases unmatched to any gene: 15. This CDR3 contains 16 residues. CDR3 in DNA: TGTGCCACGAAAGGAGGGGGCGGGGGGTTTAACTATGGCTACACCTTC. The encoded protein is CATKGGGGGFNYGYTF.

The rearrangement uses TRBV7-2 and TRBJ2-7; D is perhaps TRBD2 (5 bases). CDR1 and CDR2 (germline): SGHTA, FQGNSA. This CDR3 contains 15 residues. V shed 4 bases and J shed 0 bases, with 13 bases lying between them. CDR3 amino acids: CASSSGPGSSYEQYF. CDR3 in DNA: TGTGCCAGCAGCTCCGGGCCGGGAAGCTCCTACGAGCAGTACTTC.

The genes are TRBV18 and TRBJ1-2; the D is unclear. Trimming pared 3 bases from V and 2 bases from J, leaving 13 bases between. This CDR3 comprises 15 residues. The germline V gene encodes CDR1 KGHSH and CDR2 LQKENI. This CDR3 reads CASSPAGSSNYGYTF. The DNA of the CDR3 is TGTGCCAGCTCACCCGCCGGGAGCTCCAACTATGGCTACACCTTC.

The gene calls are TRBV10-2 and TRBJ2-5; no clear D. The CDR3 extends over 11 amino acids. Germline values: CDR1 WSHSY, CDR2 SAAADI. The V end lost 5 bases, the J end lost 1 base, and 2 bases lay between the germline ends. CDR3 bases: TGCGCCAGCAGTACCCAAGAGACCCAGTACTTC. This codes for CASSTQETQYF.

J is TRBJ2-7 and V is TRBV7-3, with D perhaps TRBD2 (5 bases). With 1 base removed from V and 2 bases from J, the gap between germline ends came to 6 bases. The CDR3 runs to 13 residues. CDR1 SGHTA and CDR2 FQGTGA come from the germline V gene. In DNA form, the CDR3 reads TGTGCCAGCAGCTTAAACGGGGCCTACGAGCAGTACTTC. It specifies CASSLNGAYEQYF.

The CDR3 coding sequence is TGTGCCAGCAGCCGCAGCGCCGGCTCTGGAAACACCATATATTTT. This codes for CASSRSAGSGNTIYF. This sequence joins TRBV6-1 and TRBJ1-3, with unresolved D. CDR1 MNHNS and CDR2 SASEGT come from the germline V gene. V was trimmed by 6 bases and J by 0 bases, leaving 12 bases between them. This CDR3 is 15 amino acids long.

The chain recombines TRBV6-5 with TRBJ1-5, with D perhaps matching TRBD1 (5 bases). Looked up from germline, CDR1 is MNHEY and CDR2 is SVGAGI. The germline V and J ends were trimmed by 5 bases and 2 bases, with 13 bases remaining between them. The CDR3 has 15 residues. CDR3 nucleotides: TGTGCCAGCAGTATACAGGAGGGAGGCAATCAGCCCCAGCATTTT. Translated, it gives CASSIQEGGNQPQHF.

CDR3 amino acids: CASSATGGLNTIYF. For the CDR3, the DNA is TGTGCCAGCAGCGCGACAGGGGGCTTGAACACCATATATTTT. V is TRBV9 and J is TRBJ1-3, with 10 bases identical to TRBD1. The CDR3 spans 14 residues. The J segment lost 7 bases and the V segment lost 3 bases, leaving 4 bases of the junction unmatched. Germline V gene data show CDR1 as SGDLS and CDR2 as YYNGEE. The variable domain in full, completed from reference TRBV9 and TRBJ1-3, reads DSGVTQTPKHLITATGQRVTLRCSPRSGDLSVYWYQQSLDQGLQFLIQYYNGEERAKGNILERFSAQQFPDLHSELNLSSLELGDSALYFCASSATGGLNTIYFGEGSWLTVV.

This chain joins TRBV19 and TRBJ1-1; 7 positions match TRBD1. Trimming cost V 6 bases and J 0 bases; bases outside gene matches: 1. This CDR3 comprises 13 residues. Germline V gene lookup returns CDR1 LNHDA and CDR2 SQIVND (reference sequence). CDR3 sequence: CASRGQMNTEAFF. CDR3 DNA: TGTGCCAGTAGGGGACAGATGAACACTGAAGCTTTCTTT.

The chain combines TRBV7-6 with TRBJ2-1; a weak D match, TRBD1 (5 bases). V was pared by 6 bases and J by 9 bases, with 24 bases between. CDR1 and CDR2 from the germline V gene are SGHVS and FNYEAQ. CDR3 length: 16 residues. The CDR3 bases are TGTGCCAGCAGTAGGGCAGGGAATGTCCTTGGGGCTGAGCAGTTCTTC. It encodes CASSRAGNVLGAEQFF.

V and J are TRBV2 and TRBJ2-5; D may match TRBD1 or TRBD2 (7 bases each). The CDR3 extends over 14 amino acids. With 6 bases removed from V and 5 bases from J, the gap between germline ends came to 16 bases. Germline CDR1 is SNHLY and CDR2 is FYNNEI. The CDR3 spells CASSVRGGMETQYF. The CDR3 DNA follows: TGTGCCAGCAGCGTCAGGGGGGGGATGGAGACCCAGTACTTC.

CDR3 DNA: TGCAGCGTTGATAGGGGGGGCTACACCTTC. Its translation is CSVDRGGYTF. V gene TRBV29-1 combines with J gene TRBJ1-2; tentative D call: TRBD1 (6 bases). The CDR3 extends over 10 amino acids. The V gene's germline CDR1 is SQVTM and CDR2 ANQGSEA. Trimming took off 3 bases at V and 8 bases at J, with 7 bases between the two ends.

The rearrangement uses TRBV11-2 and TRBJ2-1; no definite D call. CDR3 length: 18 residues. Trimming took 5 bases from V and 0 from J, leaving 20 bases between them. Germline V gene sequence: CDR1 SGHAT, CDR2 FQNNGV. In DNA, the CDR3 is TGTGCCAGCAGCGCGCGCCCCCCTGGGCGAAACTCCTACAATGAGCAGTTCTTC. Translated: CASSARPPGRNSYNEQFF.

The CDR3 bases are TGTGCCAGCAGCATCTATAACGGCATGAACACTGAAGCTTTCTTT. Amino acid sequence: CASSIYNGMNTEAFF. J is TRBJ1-1 and V is TRBV21-1. TRBV21-1 is described as a pseudogene. There are 15 residues in the CDR3.

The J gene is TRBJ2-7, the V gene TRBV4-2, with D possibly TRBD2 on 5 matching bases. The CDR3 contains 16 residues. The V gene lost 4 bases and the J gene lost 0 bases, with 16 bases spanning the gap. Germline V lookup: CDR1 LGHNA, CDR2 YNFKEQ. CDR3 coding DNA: TGTGCCAGCAGCCCGCGCCAGCGGTCAAGCTCCTACGAGCAGTACTTC. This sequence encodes CASSPRQRSSSYEQYF.

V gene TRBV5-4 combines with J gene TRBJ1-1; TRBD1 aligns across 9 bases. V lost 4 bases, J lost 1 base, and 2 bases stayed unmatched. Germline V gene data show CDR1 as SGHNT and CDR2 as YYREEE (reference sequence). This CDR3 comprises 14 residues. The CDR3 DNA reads TGTGCCAGCAGCGGGACAGGGAGGAACACTGAAGCTTTCTTT. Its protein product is CASSGTGRNTEAFF.

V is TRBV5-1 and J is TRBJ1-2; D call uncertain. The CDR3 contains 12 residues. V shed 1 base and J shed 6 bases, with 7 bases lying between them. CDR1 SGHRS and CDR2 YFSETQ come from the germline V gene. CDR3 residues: CASSLNQDGYTF. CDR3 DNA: TGCGCCAGCAGCTTGAATCAAGATGGCTACACCTTC.